Below, 11 T cell receptor beta chains from the same sample are listed, as sequenced in a study of spatial heterogeneity in lung cancer. Time point specified: sample taken at primary tumor resection. Unsorted whole RNA samples from tumor, nontumor lung or frozen PBMC were sequenced. Using its own MiXCR run on the 5' RACE reads, TCRdb lists one record per CDR3 protein. The sample consists of tens of thousands of distinct CDR3 sequences, more than 10% of them appearing once. The starting material was PBMCs, obtained at surgery. These TCRs come from a male donor with early-stage non-small cell lung cancer.

This clonotype was counted a few times. The chain joins TRBV4-2 to TRBJ2-5; 11 nucleotides match TRBD2. Germline V gene lookup returns CDR1 LGHNA and CDR2 YNFKEQ. With 4 bases clipped from V and 1 base from J, the junction kept 5 bases outside the gene matches. This CDR3 spans 16 amino acids. In DNA form, the CDR3 reads TGTGCCAGCAGCCGAAGTAGCGGGGGGGCCCAAGAGACCCAGTACTTC. Protein sequence: CASSRSSGGAQETQYF.

There are a few counts of this clonotype. The gene calls are TRBV4-3 and TRBJ2-7; 8 positions match TRBD1. CDR3 size: 13 residues. The junction had 1 base not matched to a gene; V was cut back by 3 bases and J by 3 bases. From germline, CDR1 is LGHNA and CDR2 YSLEER. The CDR3 here is CASSHGQGYEQYF. CDR3 coding DNA: TGCGCCAGCAGCCACGGACAGGGCTACGAGCAGTACTTC.

This clonotype was found many times. V usage is TRBV11-2 and J usage is TRBJ2-5; 9 bases align to TRBD1. CDR1 is SGHAT and CDR2 is FQNNGV in the germline V gene. The CDR3 contains 14 residues. The V gene end was trimmed by 3 bases and the J gene end by 5 bases; junction bases not matched to a gene: 4. The CDR3 sequence is CASSFNRGLETQYF. CDR3 sequence (DNA): TGTGCCAGCAGCTTCAACAGGGGGCTGGAGACCCAGTACTTC.

This clonotype was seen a handful of times. The CDR3 reads CASSLNSGGNTGELFF. CDR3 in DNA: TGTGCCAGCAGCTTAAATAGCGGGGGAAACACCGGGGAGCTGTTTTTT. V usage is TRBV7-3 and J usage is TRBJ2-2, with 9 bases fitting TRBD2. The CDR3 runs 16 residues. Looked up from germline, CDR1 is SGHTA and CDR2 is FQGTGA. The V gene end was trimmed by 1 base and the J gene end by 2 bases; junction bases not matched to a gene: 2.

The chain couples TRBV7-9 to TRBJ1-1, with unresolved D. V was trimmed by 5 bases and J by 10 bases, leaving 11 bases between them. This CDR3 contains 11 residues. Germline CDR1 reads SEHNR; CDR2 reads FQNEAQ (reference sequence). This CDR3 reads CASSTPRVAFF. The CDR3 region has the DNA TGTGCCAGCAGCACCCCTCGAGTAGCTTTCTTT.

This clonotype was counted between two and nine times. The V gene is TRBV7-2, the J gene TRBJ1-5; possibly TRBD1 for D (6 bases). CDR1 is SGHTA and CDR2 is FQGNSA in the germline V gene. V lost 4 bases and J lost 5, with 15 bases in between. This CDR3 is 15 amino acids long. The CDR3 here is CASSSQIQGDQPQHF. The CDR3 DNA reads as TGTGCCAGCAGCTCCCAGATACAGGGTGATCAGCCCCAGCATTTT.

This clonotype was detected only a few times. V gene TRBV5-1 combines with J gene TRBJ1-4; the match to TRBD1 covers 8 bases. CDR1 and CDR2 (germline): SGHRS, YFSETQ. The V segment lost 5 bases and the J segment 8 bases; nucleotides outside the gene matches: 8. The CDR3 has 14 amino acids. The CDR3 DNA reads TGCGCCAGCAGAATGCGACAGGGGAACGAAAAACTGTTTTTT. This gives the protein CASRMRQGNEKLFF.

This clonotype was observed once. V gene TRBV12-3 or TRBV12-4 combines with J gene TRBJ2-1; 11 nucleotides match TRBD2. Trimming took 6 bases from V and 5 from J; bases not matched to a gene: 6. The CDR3 contains 15 residues. This CDR3 is CASRPGLAGNNEQFF. The DNA of the CDR3 is TGTGCCAGCAGACCAGGACTAGCGGGTAACAATGAGCAGTTCTTC.

The table lists this clonotype with a few counts. The J gene is TRBJ2-3, the V gene TRBV24-1; D is uncertain. Germline loops: CDR1 KGHDR, CDR2 SFDVKD. The length of the CDR3 is 15 residues. The V and J ends lost 5 bases and 0 bases respectively, with 11 bases between them. The chain's CDR3 is CATSGPGRSTDTQYF. The CDR3 nucleotides read TGTGCCACCAGTGGACCGGGCAGAAGCACAGATACGCAGTATTTT.

This clonotype appeared many times. This chain links TRBV27 with TRBJ1-4; 9 nucleotides align to TRBD1. Germline CDR1 reads MNHEY; CDR2 reads SMNVEV (reference sequence). The CDR3 has 15 amino acids. V lost 7 bases to trimming and J lost 7 bases; unmatched junction nucleotides: 10. CDR3 bases: TGTGCCAGCACCCCCTCCACAGGGGGCGGTGAAAAACTGTTTTTT. Its protein product is CASTPSTGGGEKLFF.

This clonotype was picked up many times. V and J are TRBV29-1 and TRBJ2-1; D possibly matches TRBD1 or TRBD2 (5 bases each). The length of the CDR3 is 12 residues. V was pared by 4 bases and J by 10 bases, with 14 bases between. Germline V lookup: CDR1 SQVTM, CDR2 ANQGSEA. In nucleotides, the CDR3 is TGCAGCGTTGTGTCGGGACCCAGAGAGCAGTTCTTC. This gives the protein CSVVSGPREQFF.